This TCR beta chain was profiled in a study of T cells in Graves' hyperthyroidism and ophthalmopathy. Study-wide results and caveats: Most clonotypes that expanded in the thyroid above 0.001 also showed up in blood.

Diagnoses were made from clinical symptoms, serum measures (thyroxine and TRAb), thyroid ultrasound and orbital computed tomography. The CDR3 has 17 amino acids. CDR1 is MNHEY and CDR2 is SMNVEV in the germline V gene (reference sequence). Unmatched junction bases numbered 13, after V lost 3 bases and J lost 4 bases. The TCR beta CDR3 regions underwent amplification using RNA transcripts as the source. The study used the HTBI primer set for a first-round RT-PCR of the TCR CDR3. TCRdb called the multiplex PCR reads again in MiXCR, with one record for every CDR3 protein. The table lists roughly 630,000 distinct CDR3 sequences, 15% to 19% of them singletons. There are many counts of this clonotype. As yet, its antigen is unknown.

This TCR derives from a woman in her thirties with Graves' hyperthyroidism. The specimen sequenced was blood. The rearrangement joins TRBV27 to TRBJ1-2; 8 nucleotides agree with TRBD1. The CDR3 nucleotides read TGTGCCAGCAGTTTTAGGGTCGAGGACAGGGTGGGCTATGGCTACACCTTC. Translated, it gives CASSFRVEDRVGYGYTF.